Each of the 21 T cell receptor beta chains below was sequenced from the same sample in a study of glioma-infiltrating T cells after dendritic cell vaccination. Profiled with immunoSEQ multiplex PCR; TCRdb holds only in-frame clones, not every one. The sample records 45,000 to 50,000 clones, approximately 85% being singletons. This sample comprised blood, obtained before dendritic cell vaccination. Receptors were obtained from a human donor with glioblastoma.

The rearrangement joins TRBV27 to TRBJ1-4; D is unclear. The germline V gene has CDR1 MNHEY and CDR2 SMNVEV (reference sequence). The V and J ends lost 3 bases and 7 bases respectively, with 6 bases between them. CDR3 size: 12 residues. Written as DNA, the CDR3 is TGTGCCAGCAGTTTTCTAGGTGAAAAACTGTTTTTT. It codes for CASSFLGEKLFF.

A note on this clone: An end of the junction differs from the germline gene, which may be a read error. J is TRBJ1-2 and V is TRBV2; D not certain. Germline V gene sequence: CDR1 SNHLY, CDR2 FYNNEI. This CDR3 contains 11 residues. Here the CDR3 reads CASGEYYGYTF. The CDR3 coding sequence is TGTGCCAGCGGTGAATATTATGGCTACACCTTC.

The chain recombines TRBV4-3 with TRBJ2-5; 8 bases are a match to TRBD1. Trimming removed 1 base from V and 4 bases from J; junction bases left unmatched: 5. Germline assignment: CDR1 LGHNA and CDR2 YSLEER. The CDR3 sequence is 15 residues long. In DNA form, the CDR3 reads TGCGCCAGCAGCCAAGGGACAGGGTTAGGAGAGACCCAGTACTTC. As protein: CASSQGTGLGETQYF.

The chain recombines TRBV5-4 with TRBJ2-2, with 7 bases that match TRBD2. Germline CDR1 reads SGHNT; CDR2 reads YYREEE (reference sequence). The V gene end was trimmed by 9 bases and the J gene end by 7 bases; junction bases not matched to a gene: 15. CDR3 length equals 15 residues. The CDR3 spells CATLGEGMNGGELFF. The CDR3 nucleotides are TGTGCCACCCTGGGGGAGGGGATGAATGGCGGGGAGCTGTTTTTT.

The CDR3 nucleotides read TGTGCCAGCAGGATAAGGACTAGCGGTAAGTCTAGCACAGATACGCAGTATTTT. Encoded protein: CASRIRTSGKSSTDTQYF. The chain couples TRBV5-4 to TRBJ2-3, with 10 nucleotides matching TRBD2. CDR1 and CDR2 (germline): SGHNT, YYREEE (reference sequence). The CDR3 consists of 18 residues. J was trimmed by 0 bases and V by 5 bases; bases with no gene match: 12.

V gene TRBV29-1 combines with J gene TRBJ1-1, with TRBD1 as a possible D gene (5 bases). The CDR3 has 13 residues. V was shortened by 4 bases and J by 1 base, with 10 bases between the two germline ends. From germline, CDR1 is SQVTM and CDR2 ANQGSEA. DNA for the CDR3: TGCAGCGTTGGCCTGGGGGGGAACACTGAAGCTTTCTTT. It is translated as CSVGLGGNTEAFF.

The rearrangement uses TRBV19 and TRBJ1-2, with unresolved D. CDR3 length: 15 amino acids. CDR1 and CDR2 from the germline V gene are LNHDA and SQIVND (reference sequence). V was shortened by 4 bases and J by 2 bases, with 14 bases between the two germline ends. The CDR3 here is CASSNSQRFNYGYTF. The CDR3 DNA reads TGTGCCAGTAGTAACTCCCAGCGGTTCAACTATGGCTACACCTTC. Using reference TRBV19 and TRBJ1-2 for the parts outside the CDR3, the full variable domain is DGGITQSPKYLFRKEGQNVTLSCEQNLNHDAMYWYRQDPGQGLRLIYYSQIVNDFQKGDIAEGYSVSREKKESFPLTVTSAQKNPTAFYLCASSNSQRFNYGYTFGSGTRLTVV.

The chain joins TRBV7-9 to TRBJ1-1, with TRBD1 as a possible D gene (6 bases). The length of the CDR3 is 16 residues. The V gene's germline CDR1 is SEHNR and CDR2 FQNEAQ (reference sequence). V was cut by 1 base and J by 5 bases, with 17 bases left in between. CDR3 coding DNA: TGTGCCAGCAGCTTAGAGTCAGGGGCCTCGGGGACTGAAGCTTTCTTT. Translation gives CASSLESGASGTEAFF.

This chain connects TRBV18 to TRBJ1-1; D may be TRBD1 (5 bases). CDR3 size: 13 residues. Germline V gene data show CDR1 as KGHSH and CDR2 as LQKENI. Between the trimmed V and J ends, which lost 5 bases and 2 bases, there was a span of 9 bases. CDR3 sequence reads: CASSLQANTEAFF. The CDR3 bases are TGTGCCAGCTCATTACAGGCCAACACTGAAGCTTTCTTT.

This clone was observed a single time. The genes are TRBV7-2 and TRBJ1-5, with D perhaps TRBD1 (6 bases). The CDR3 has 15 residues. V gave up 5 bases and J gave up 2 bases, with 13 bases separating them. Germline V CDR1 and CDR2: SGHTA, FQGNSA. The CDR3 DNA follows: TGTGCCAGCAGCACACAGGGCGGTGGCAATCAGCCCCAGCATTTT. Translated: CASSTQGGGNQPQHF.

This CDR3 is CASSLRPQDGTGVINTEAFF. As DNA, the CDR3 is TGTGCCAGCAGCTTACGGCCTCAGGATGGGACAGGGGTTATAAACACTGAAGCTTTCTTT. The chain recombines TRBV7-8 with TRBJ1-1, with 10 bases that match TRBD1. The CDR3 runs to 20 residues. V dropped 2 bases and J dropped 2; count of bases not matched to a gene: 17. CDR1 and CDR2 from the germline V gene are SGHVS and FQNEAQ.

This sequence joins TRBV18 and TRBJ1-4; 8 positions match TRBD1. The CDR3 spans 15 residues. Per the germline V gene, CDR1 is KGHSH and CDR2 is LQKENI. The J segment lost 8 bases and the V segment lost 4 bases, leaving 9 bases of the junction unmatched. The CDR3 DNA is TGTGCCAGCTCACTAAACCAGGGGGCTCAGGAAAAACTGTTTTTT. It specifies CASSLNQGAQEKLFF.

This chain joins TRBV6-5 and TRBJ1-1, with D possibly matching TRBD1 (6 bases). Germline CDR1 and CDR2: MNHEY and SVGAGI. V lost 6 bases, J lost 0 bases, and 11 bases lay in between. This CDR3 is 14 amino acids long. The CDR3 DNA reads TGTGCCAGCAGGCCTGGACAGCTGAACACTGAAGCTTTCTTT. Protein product: CASRPGQLNTEAFF.

The chain recombines TRBV6-6 with TRBJ1-5; 10 positions agree with TRBD1. This CDR3 spans 16 amino acids. Per germline, CDR1 MNHNY and CDR2 SVGAGI (reference sequence). Unmatched junction bases numbered 12, after V lost 8 bases and J lost 5 bases. CDR3 sequence (DNA): TGTGCCAGCCGCACGTCGACAGGGGGCCTCGATCAGCCCCAGCATTTT. It yields the protein CASRTSTGGLDQPQHF.

This chain connects TRBV5-1 to TRBJ1-3; D unclear. The V end lost 0 bases, the J end lost 0 bases, and 16 bases lay between the germline ends. CDR1 and CDR2 from the germline V gene are SGHRS and YFSETQ. This CDR3 is built from 18 residues. The CDR3 nucleotides are TGCGCCAGCAGCTTGGGTCGATGGACGGGGAGCTCTGGAAACACCATATATTTT. It encodes CASSLGRWTGSSGNTIYF. Looking up the rest from reference TRBV5-1 and TRBJ1-3 gives the full variable domain: KAGVTQTPRYLIKTRGQQVTLSCSPISGHRSVSWYQQTPGQGLQFLFEYFSETQRNKGNFPGRFSGRQFSNSRSEMNVSTLELGDSALYLCASSLGRWTGSSGNTIYFGEGSWLTVV.

This clone has more than one count but fewer than ten. J is TRBJ1-2 and V is TRBV6-5; 8 bases match TRBD1. Germline V CDR1 and CDR2: MNHEY, SVGAGI. The CDR3 has 15 amino acids. V lost 6 bases and J lost 6; bases outside the gene matches: 12. This CDR3 is CASRQTAGGRDGYTF. The CDR3 DNA reads TGTGCCAGCAGACAGACTGCAGGGGGCAGGGATGGCTACACCTTC.

The chain recombines TRBV6-5 with TRBJ1-5; 7 nucleotides agree with TRBD1. V lost 7 bases, J lost 2 bases, and 5 bases stayed unmatched. Germline loops: CDR1 MNHEY, CDR2 SVGAGI. CDR3 size: 14 residues. CDR3 region: CASKQGGGNQPQHF. The CDR3 nucleotides are TGTGCCAGCAAGCAGGGGGGAGGCAATCAGCCCCAGCATTTT.

The V gene is TRBV23-1, the J gene TRBJ1-5, with D possibly TRBD1 on 5 matching bases. TRBV23-1 is an open reading frame whose function is uncertain. V shed 6 bases and J shed 3 bases, with 15 bases lying between them. CDR3 length equals 15 residues. The CDR3 protein is CASSPMGGDNQPQHF. The CDR3 bases are TGCGCCAGCAGCCCAATGGGGGGGGACAATCAGCCCCAGCATTTT.

This clone was counted a single time. The V gene is TRBV10-1, the J gene TRBJ2-1; 10 bases agree with TRBD2. CDR1 WNHNN and CDR2 SYGVQD come from the germline V gene (reference sequence). The CDR3 spans 14 residues. J lost 7 bases, V lost 2 bases, and 2 bases had no gene match. The CDR3 sequence is CASSELAGENEQFF. In DNA form, the CDR3 reads TGCGCCAGCAGTGAGCTAGCGGGAGAGAATGAGCAGTTCTTC.

This clone was seen only once. The chain links TRBV7-9 to TRBJ2-3, with D perhaps matching TRBD1 (6 bases). V was trimmed by 5 bases and J by 5 bases, leaving 26 bases between them. This CDR3 has 18 amino acids. CDR1 and CDR2 from the germline V gene are SEHNR and FQNEAQ (reference sequence). This CDR3 reads CASSHRAIAGELRDTQYF. The DNA for the CDR3 is TGTGCCAGCAGCCATCGCGCAATCGCAGGGGAGTTGAGAGATACGCAGTATTTT. Combining the CDR3 with reference TRBV7-9 and TRBJ2-3 gives the whole variable domain DTGVSQNPRHKITKRGQNVTFRCDPISEHNRLYWYRQTLGQGPEFLTYFQNEAQLEKSRLLSDRFSAERPKGSFSTLEIQRTEQGDSAMYLCASSHRAIAGELRDTQYFGPGTRLTVL.

This chain connects TRBV2 to TRBJ2-2; a possible D gene is TRBD1 (5 bases). Germline CDR1 reads SNHLY; CDR2 reads FYNNEI. CDR3 length: 14 amino acids. With 3 bases removed from V and 7 bases from J, the gap between germline ends came to 12 bases. The CDR3 here is CASSEGQISGELFF. CDR3 sequence (DNA): TGTGCCAGCAGTGAGGGGCAGATAAGCGGGGAGCTGTTTTTT.